This T cell receptor beta chain emerged from a study of CD8 T cells in ankylosing spondylitis. General study points: Researchers report that disease-linked clones proved CD8+ and relatively rare in peripheral blood. Ankylosing spondylitis blood appeared to carry a characteristic TCR beta motif of 7 or 8 highly homologous variants. Significantly higher representation of disease-linked clones was reported for matched ankylosing spondylitis synovial fluid. Earlier work had already found some motif variants in reactive arthritis synovial fluid and blood.

Quantitative 5'-RACE with molecular barcodes was used to make the TCR beta libraries. TCRdb reprocessed the 5' RACE reads with MiXCR, giving one entry per CDR3 protein. The sample includes fewer than 650,000 distinct CDR3 sequences, over 9.5% seen only once; the top ten take 6.8%. CDR1 is SGHRS and CDR2 is YFSETQ in the germline V gene. CDR3 length equals 13 residues. The sample holds many counts of this clonotype. The antigen remains undetermined. Its ends do not fully match the called genes, so a read error is possible. The sequence was obtained from a male donor with ankylosing spondylitis. Material: blood, either unsorted or a sorted T cell fraction (not recorded which). This chain joins TRBV5-1 and TRBJ2-1; D not resolved. CDR3 in amino acids: CASSLDSYNEQFF. CDR3 bases: TGTGCCAGCAGCCTGGACTCCTACAATGAGCAGTTCTTC.